This TCR beta chain was identified in a study of read filtering for tumor transcriptome and immune sequencing. Findings and caveats of the study: Even smaller IR-seq throughput identified most shared clonotypes. Without single-read clonotypes, shared clonotype proportions correlated more between IR-seq and RNA-seq. The CD138-negative fraction was mixed bone marrow immune cells, not pure T cells.

Every patient had bone marrow sampled while the disease was active. As regards this clonotype: Its specificity is unknown. One end of the junction is discordant with germline, which a read error may explain.

Germline V gives CDR1 SQVTM, CDR2 ANQGSEA. There are 17 residues in the CDR3. From 300 to 450 ng of RNA, a library with molecular barcoded alpha/delta and beta/gamma adaptors was made. TCRdb reprocessed the reads via MiXCR and lists one record per CDR3 protein. This table has 45,000 to 55,000 distinct CDR3 sequences, approximately 18% appearing once. Sequenced material: a population of CD138-negative cells sorted from bone marrow. The sequence derives from a donor older than 35 with multiple myeloma. This chain connects TRBV29-1 to TRBJ2-5, with D possibly being TRBD1 or TRBD2 (6 bases each). DNA for the CDR3: TGCAGCGTTGTGAGACGCGGGGTTTTAGGGGGACAAGGGACCCAGTACTTC. Translated: CSVVRRGVLGGQGTQYF.